Listed below are T cell receptor beta chains from one sample, sequenced in a study of blood T cell repertoires in COVID-19. Here immunoSEQ multiplex PCR was the method, and the copy in TCRdb shows in-frame clones only, minus some. The table lists a few hundred thousand clones, around four fifths of them singletons. The material sequenced was peripheral blood. These receptors were collected from a woman in her sixties or seventies with COVID-19, enrolled during active disease. CDR3s include the opening cysteine and the closing phenylalanine or tryptophan. The order of the fields is CDR3 DNA, CDR3 protein, D gene, J gene, clone size, V gene, CDR3 length. D genes are given only for firm matches. Rows may omit the clone size; those that give it use once, few, many or a size class.

TGTGCCAGCTCACCGGACAGGGGCAACACCATATATTTT	CASSPDRGNTIYF	TRBD1	TRBJ1-3	NA	TRBV18	13
TGTGCCAGCAGTTTCATCGACAGAGGAAACTATGGCTACACCTTC	CASSFIDRGNYGYTF	NA	TRBJ1-2	NA	TRBV5-6	15
TGTGCCAGCAGTTACCTACCCTCTAGCTCTGGAAACACCATATATTTT	CASSYLPSSSGNTIYF	NA	TRBJ1-3	NA	TRBV6-5	16
TGTGCCAGCAGGACAGGGTTTGGGGAAAAACTGTTTTTT	CASRTGFGEKLFF	TRBD1	TRBJ1-4	NA	TRBV2	13
TGTGCCAGCAGCCAACTAGCGGGAAGTTCAGATACGCAGTATTTT	CASSQLAGSSDTQYF	TRBD2	TRBJ2-3	NA	TRBV6-4	15
TGTGCCAGCAGCGTAGGGGGGAGGCCTCAAGAGACCCAGTACTTC	CASSVGGRPQETQYF	NA	TRBJ2-5	NA	TRBV9	15
TGTGCCAGCAGCCCGACAAACACTAACTATGGCTACACCTTC	CASSPTNTNYGYTF	NA	TRBJ1-2	NA	TRBV28	14
TGTGCCAGCAGCCCTACCGGGGAGCTGTTTTTT	CASSPTGELFF	NA	TRBJ2-2	NA	TRBV6-6	11
TGTGCCAGCAACAGCCGGACTAGCGGGGCTAGCACAGATACGCAGTATTTT	CASNSRTSGASTDTQYF	NA	TRBJ2-3	NA	TRBV21-1	17
TGTGCCAGCAGCCAGTCAGGGCAAGATACGCAGTATTTT	CASSQSGQDTQYF	NA	TRBJ2-3	NA	TRBV7-2	13
TGTGCCAGCAGGCAACAGGCGAACACTGAAGCTTTCTTT	CASRQQANTEAFF	NA	TRBJ1-1	NA	TRBV14	13
TGTGCCACCAGCAGAGATACGAGACTAGCGCGCCGTGGCGGGAGGTGGCAGTACTTC	CATSRDTRLARRGGRWQYF	TRBD2	TRBJ2-7	NA	TRBV15	19
TGTGCCAGCAGCCCGCCAGGGGAGAGGAACACTGAAGCTTTCTTT	CASSPPGERNTEAFF	NA	TRBJ1-1	NA	TRBV5-4	15
TGTGCCAGCTCAAAGACAGGGTTAAACAATTCACCCCTCCACTTT	CASSKTGLNNSPLHF	TRBD1	TRBJ1-6	NA	TRBV18	15
TGTGCCAGTACCCCGAGGGGGTTGGAGACCCAGTACTTC	CASTPRGLETQYF	NA	TRBJ2-5	once	TRBV19	13
TGCGCCAGCAGCCATCCACCAGACGTGACTAACACCGGGGAGCTGTTTTTT	CASSHPPDVTNTGELFF	NA	TRBJ2-2	NA	TRBV4-1	17
TGTGCCGGAGGACTAGCCGGGGAGACCCAGTACTTC	CAGGLAGETQYF	TRBD2	TRBJ2-5	once	TRBV5-4	12
TGTGCCAGCTCACCACTGGGAGGTTCTGGCACTGAAGCTTTCTTT	CASSPLGGSGTEAFF	NA	TRBJ1-1	few	TRBV18	15
TGTGCCAGCAGTTCCCTAGCAGGGAGGAGACCCGGGGAGCTGTTTTTT	CASSSLAGRRPGELFF	NA	TRBJ2-2	NA	TRBV28	16
TGTGCCAGCAGTTACGGACTACTGAGCTCCTACAATGAGCAGTTCTTC	CASSYGLLSSYNEQFF	NA	TRBJ2-1	NA	TRBV6-2/TRBV6-3	16
TGTGCCAGCAGTAGGGCAGGGGGATACGAGCAGTACTTC	CASSRAGGYEQYF	TRBD1	TRBJ2-7	NA	TRBV6-1	13
TGTGCCAGCAGCTCGGGACAGCCTAATCAGCCCCAGCATTTT	CASSSGQPNQPQHF	TRBD1	TRBJ1-5	NA	TRBV7-3	14
TGTGCCAGCGAGGACAGGGAGGTAGGTGAAGCTTTCTTT	CASEDREVGEAFF	TRBD1	TRBJ1-1	once	TRBV28	13
TGTGCCAGCAGTTTTATAGGGGCGAGTGGTCAGCCCCAGCATTTT	CASSFIGASGQPQHF	NA	TRBJ1-5	NA	TRBV27	15
TGTGCCAGCAGATCCCGGACAGGGGGCAACGAGCAGTACTTC	CASRSRTGGNEQYF	TRBD1	TRBJ2-7	NA	TRBV6-5	14
TGTGCCAGCAGTGCCCAGGGTTTCGATGAGCAGTTCTTC	CASSAQGFDEQFF	NA	TRBJ2-1	NA	TRBV6-4	13
TGTGCCAGCAGGGGGGACTACCAAGAGACCCAGTACTTC	CASRGDYQETQYF	NA	TRBJ2-5	NA	TRBV2	13
TGTGCCAGCAGCTCGACTAGCGGGAGGCCTTCTGACACCGGGGAGCTGTTTTTT	CASSSTSGRPSDTGELFF	TRBD2	TRBJ2-2	NA	TRBV7-3	18
TGTGCCTGGAGCAGCGGTAATCAGCCCCAGCATTTT	CAWSSGNQPQHF	NA	TRBJ1-5	NA	TRBV30	12
TGTGCCAGCAGTTACCGGCTGGACAGGGGTTATGGCTACACCTTC	CASSYRLDRGYGYTF	TRBD1	TRBJ1-2	NA	TRBV6-5	15
TGTGCCAGTAGCTACGGGACAGGGGCCTACGAGCAGTACTTC	CASSYGTGAYEQYF	TRBD1	TRBJ2-7	NA	TRBV19	14
TGTGCCAGCAGTTACGAAGGGGGAGAGACCCAGTACTTC	CASSYEGGETQYF	NA	TRBJ2-5	NA	TRBV6-6	13
TGTGCCAGCAGCTTAGCAAGTGGGTCAGGGCCTGGGGGCTACACCTTC	CASSLASGSGPGGYTF	NA	TRBJ1-2	NA	TRBV7-2	16
TGTGCCAGCAGCGCGGCGACTAGCGGGAGTCGCCCAGATACGCAGTATTTT	CASSAATSGSRPDTQYF	TRBD2	TRBJ2-3	NA	TRBV9	17
TGCGCCAGCAGCGACGACAGGAGTTACGAGCAGTACTTC	CASSDDRSYEQYF	NA	TRBJ2-7	NA	TRBV5-1	13
TGTGCCAGCAGTTTGCCCAACAGCGGGTGGAAGGTGTACTTC	CASSLPNSGWKVYF	NA	TRBJ2-7	NA	TRBV28	14
TGTGCCAGCAGCCAAGCATCCCAGGTTGAAAAACTGTTTTTT	CASSQASQVEKLFF	NA	TRBJ1-4	once	TRBV3-1/TRBV3-2	14
TGTGCCTGGAGTTCTTATGGGGCCAACGTCCTGACTTTC	CAWSSYGANVLTF	NA	TRBJ2-6	once	TRBV30	13
TGTGCCAGCAGCATCCAGACTAGCGGGAGTTGGGGTGGATCCTACGAGCAGTACTTC	CASSIQTSGSWGGSYEQYF	TRBD2	TRBJ2-7	NA	TRBV9	19
TGTGCCAGCAGTCTACAGAGGAACACTGAAGCTTTCTTT	CASSLQRNTEAFF	NA	TRBJ1-1	NA	TRBV27	13
TGCAGTGCTTCTCTACCGGGTGAGCAGTTCTTC	CSASLPGEQFF	NA	TRBJ2-1	NA	TRBV20-1	11
TGTGCCACCAGTATAGCGGGACTCCAGACCCAGTACTTC	CATSIAGLQTQYF	TRBD2	TRBJ2-5	NA	TRBV24-1	13
TGTGCCACCAGTGATTTGGAGGGAAGGGGGACCGGGGAGCTGTTTTTT	CATSDLEGRGTGELFF	NA	TRBJ2-2	NA	TRBV24-1	16
TGTGCCAGCAGCTCTGCCTACGAGCAGTACTTC	CASSSAYEQYF	NA	TRBJ2-7	NA	TRBV5-6	11
TGCGCCAGCAGCTTAACAGGGAACAGCAATCAGCCCCAGCATTTT	CASSLTGNSNQPQHF	NA	TRBJ1-5	NA	TRBV5-1	15
TGCGCCAGCAGTGAGTCGAGGACAGATACCTACGAGCAGTACTTC	CASSESRTDTYEQYF	NA	TRBJ2-7	few	TRBV10-1	15
TGTGCCTGGGGACAGGGGAATGAAAAACTGTTTTTT	CAWGQGNEKLFF	TRBD1	TRBJ1-4	NA	TRBV30	12
TGTGCCAGCAGCCAAGCCCAATACTATGGCTACACCTTC	CASSQAQYYGYTF	NA	TRBJ1-2	NA	TRBV14	13